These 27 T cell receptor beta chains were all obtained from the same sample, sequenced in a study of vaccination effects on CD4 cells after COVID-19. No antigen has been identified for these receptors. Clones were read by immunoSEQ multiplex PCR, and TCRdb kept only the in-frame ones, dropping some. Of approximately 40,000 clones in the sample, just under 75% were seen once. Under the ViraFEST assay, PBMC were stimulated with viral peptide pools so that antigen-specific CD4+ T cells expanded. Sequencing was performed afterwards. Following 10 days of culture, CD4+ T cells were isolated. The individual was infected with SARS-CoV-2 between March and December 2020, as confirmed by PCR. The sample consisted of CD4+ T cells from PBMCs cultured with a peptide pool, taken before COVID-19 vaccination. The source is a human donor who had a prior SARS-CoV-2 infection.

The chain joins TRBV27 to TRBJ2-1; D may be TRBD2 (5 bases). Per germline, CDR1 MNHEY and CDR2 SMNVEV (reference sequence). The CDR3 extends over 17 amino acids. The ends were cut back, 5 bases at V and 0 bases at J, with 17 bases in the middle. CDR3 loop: CASSLDVKRGSYNEQFF. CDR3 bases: TGTGCCAGCAGTCTGGACGTGAAACGGGGCTCCTACAATGAGCAGTTCTTC.

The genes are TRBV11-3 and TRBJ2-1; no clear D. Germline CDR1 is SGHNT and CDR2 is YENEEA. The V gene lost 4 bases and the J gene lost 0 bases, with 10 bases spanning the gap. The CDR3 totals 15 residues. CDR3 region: CASSSGTSSYNEQFF. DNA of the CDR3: TGTGCCAGCAGCTCGGGCACAAGCTCCTACAATGAGCAGTTCTTC.

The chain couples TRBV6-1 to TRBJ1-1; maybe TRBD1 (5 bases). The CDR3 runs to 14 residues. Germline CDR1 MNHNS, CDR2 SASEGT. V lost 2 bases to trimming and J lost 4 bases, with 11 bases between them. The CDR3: CASSESGLVTEAFF. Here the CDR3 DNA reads TGTGCCAGCAGTGAATCAGGGCTAGTCACTGAAGCTTTCTTT.

The CDR3 nucleotides are TGTGCCAGCTCACCTACACAACTAGCGGGAGCGGCAGGGAATGAGCAGTTCTTC. It translates to CASSPTQLAGAAGNEQFF. The chain uses TRBV18 and TRBJ2-1; 11 bases map to TRBD2. Germline CDR1 KGHSH, CDR2 LQKENI. Trimming took 3 bases from V and 7 from J; bases not matched to a gene: 14. The CDR3 is 18 residues long.

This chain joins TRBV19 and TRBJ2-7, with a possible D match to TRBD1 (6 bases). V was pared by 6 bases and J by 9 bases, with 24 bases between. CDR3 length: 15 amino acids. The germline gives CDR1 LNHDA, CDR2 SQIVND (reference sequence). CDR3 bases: TGTGCCAGTAGCAAACAACAGGGTTGGTTCGGGATGCAGTACTTC. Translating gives CASSKQQGWFGMQYF.

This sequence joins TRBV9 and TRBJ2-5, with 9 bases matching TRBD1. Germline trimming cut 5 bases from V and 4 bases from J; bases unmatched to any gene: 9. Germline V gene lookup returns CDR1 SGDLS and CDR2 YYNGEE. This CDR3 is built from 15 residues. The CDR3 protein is CASRAGTGYGETQYF. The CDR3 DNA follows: TGTGCCAGCAGAGCCGGGACAGGGTACGGAGAGACCCAGTACTTC.

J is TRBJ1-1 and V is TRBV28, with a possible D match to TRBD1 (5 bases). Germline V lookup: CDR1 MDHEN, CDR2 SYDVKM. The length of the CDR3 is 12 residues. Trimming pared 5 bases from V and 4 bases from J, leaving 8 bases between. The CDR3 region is CASSTRGTEAFF. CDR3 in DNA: TGTGCCAGCAGTACGAGGGGCACTGAAGCTTTCTTT.

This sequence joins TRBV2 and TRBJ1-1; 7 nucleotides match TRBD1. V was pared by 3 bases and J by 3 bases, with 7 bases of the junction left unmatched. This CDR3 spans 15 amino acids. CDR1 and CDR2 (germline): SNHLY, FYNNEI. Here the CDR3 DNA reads TGTGCCAGCAGTGACGACAGGGCCGAGTACACTGAAGCTTTCTTT. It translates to CASSDDRAEYTEAFF.

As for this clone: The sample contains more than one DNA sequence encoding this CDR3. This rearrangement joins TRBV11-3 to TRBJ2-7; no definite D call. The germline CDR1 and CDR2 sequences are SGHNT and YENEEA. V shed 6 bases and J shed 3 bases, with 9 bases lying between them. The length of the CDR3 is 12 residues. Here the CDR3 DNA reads TGTGCCAGCAGTCTAGATCGCTACGAGCAGTACTTC. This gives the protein CASSLDRYEQYF.

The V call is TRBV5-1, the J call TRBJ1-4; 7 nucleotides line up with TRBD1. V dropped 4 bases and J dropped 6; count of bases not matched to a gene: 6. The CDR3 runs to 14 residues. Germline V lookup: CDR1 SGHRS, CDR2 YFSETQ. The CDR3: CASSLGTVDEKLFF. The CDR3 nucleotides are TGCGCCAGCAGCCTCGGGACAGTTGATGAAAAACTGTTTTTT.

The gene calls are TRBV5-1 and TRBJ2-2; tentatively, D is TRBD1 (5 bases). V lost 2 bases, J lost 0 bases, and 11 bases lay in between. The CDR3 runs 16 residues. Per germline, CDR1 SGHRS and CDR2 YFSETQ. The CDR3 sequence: CASSFTDRSNTGELFF. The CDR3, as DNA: TGCGCCAGCAGCTTTACAGACAGATCGAACACCGGGGAGCTGTTTTTT.

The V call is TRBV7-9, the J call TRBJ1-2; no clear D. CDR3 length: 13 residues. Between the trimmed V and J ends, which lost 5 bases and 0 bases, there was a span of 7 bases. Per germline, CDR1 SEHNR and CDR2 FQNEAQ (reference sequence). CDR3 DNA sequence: TGTGCCAGCAGCCCCAAAGCTAACTATGGCTACACCTTC. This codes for CASSPKANYGYTF.

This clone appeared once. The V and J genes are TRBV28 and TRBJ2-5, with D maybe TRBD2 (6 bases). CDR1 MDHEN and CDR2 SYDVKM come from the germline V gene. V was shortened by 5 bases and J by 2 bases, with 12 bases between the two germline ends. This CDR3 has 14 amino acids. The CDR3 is CASSPAGGQETQYF. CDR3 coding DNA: TGTGCCAGCAGTCCAGCTGGGGGGCAAGAGACCCAGTACTTC.

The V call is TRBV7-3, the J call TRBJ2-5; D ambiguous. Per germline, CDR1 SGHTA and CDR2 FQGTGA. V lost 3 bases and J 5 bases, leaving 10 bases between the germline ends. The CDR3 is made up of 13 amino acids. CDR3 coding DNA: TGTGCCAGCAGCTTTCGGTACGGGGAGACCCAGTACTTC. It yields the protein CASSFRYGETQYF. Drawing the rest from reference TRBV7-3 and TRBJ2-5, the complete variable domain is GAGVSQTPSNKVTEKGKYVELRCDPISGHTALYWYRQSLGQGPEFLIYFQGTGAADDSGLPNDRFFAVRPEGSVSTLKIQRTERGDSAVYLCASSFRYGETQYFGPGTRLLVL.

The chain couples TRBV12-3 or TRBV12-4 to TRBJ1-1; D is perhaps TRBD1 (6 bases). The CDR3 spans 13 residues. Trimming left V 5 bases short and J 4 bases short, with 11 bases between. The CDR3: CASSADRTTEAFF. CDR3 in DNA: TGTGCCAGCAGTGCGGACAGAACCACTGAAGCTTTCTTT.

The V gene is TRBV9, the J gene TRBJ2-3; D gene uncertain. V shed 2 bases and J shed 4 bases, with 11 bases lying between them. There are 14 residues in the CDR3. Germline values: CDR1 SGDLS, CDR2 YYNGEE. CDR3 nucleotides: TGTGCCAGCAGCGTCGCGTCGAAACCAGATACGCAGTATTTT. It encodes CASSVASKPDTQYF.

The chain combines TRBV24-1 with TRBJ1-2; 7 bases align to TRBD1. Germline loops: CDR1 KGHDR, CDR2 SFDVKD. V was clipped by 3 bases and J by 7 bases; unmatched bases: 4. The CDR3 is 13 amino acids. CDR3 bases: TGTGCCACCAGTGATGAACACAGGGGTGGCTACACCTTC. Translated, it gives CATSDEHRGGYTF.

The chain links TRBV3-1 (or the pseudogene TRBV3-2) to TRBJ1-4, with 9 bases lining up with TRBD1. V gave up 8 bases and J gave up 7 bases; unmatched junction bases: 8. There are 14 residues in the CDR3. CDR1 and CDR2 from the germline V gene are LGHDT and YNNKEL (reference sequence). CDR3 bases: TGTGCCAGCCGAGATACAGGGGGCGGTGAAAAACTGTTTTTT. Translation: CASRDTGGGEKLFF.

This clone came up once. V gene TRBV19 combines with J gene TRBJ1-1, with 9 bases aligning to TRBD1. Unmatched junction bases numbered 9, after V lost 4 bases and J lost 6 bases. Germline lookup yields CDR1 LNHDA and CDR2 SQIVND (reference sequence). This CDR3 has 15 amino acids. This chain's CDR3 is CASSRRDRDGPEAFF. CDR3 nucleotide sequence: TGTGCCAGTAGTAGACGGGACAGGGATGGCCCTGAAGCTTTCTTT.

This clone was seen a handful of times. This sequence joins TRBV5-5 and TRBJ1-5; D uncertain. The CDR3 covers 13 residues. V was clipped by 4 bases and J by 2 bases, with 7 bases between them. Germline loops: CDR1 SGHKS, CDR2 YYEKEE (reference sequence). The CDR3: CASSDFGNQPQHF. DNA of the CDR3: TGTGCCAGCAGCGATTTTGGCAATCAGCCCCAGCATTTT. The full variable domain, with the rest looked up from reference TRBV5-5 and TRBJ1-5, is DAGVTQSPTHLIKTRGQQVTLRCSPISGHKSVSWYQQVLGQGPQFIFQYYEKEERGRGNFPDRFSARQFPNYSSELNVNALLLGDSALYLCASSDFGNQPQHFGDGTRLSIL.

CDR3 nucleotide sequence: TGTGCCACCAGTGATTTGCTCATGACTGGGCAGTATTTT. Residues: CATSDLLMTGQYF. The rearrangement joins TRBV24-1 to TRBJ2-3; unclear D gene. V was pared by 0 bases and J by 11 bases, with 11 bases between. Germline values: CDR1 KGHDR, CDR2 SFDVKD. The CDR3 is made up of 13 amino acids.

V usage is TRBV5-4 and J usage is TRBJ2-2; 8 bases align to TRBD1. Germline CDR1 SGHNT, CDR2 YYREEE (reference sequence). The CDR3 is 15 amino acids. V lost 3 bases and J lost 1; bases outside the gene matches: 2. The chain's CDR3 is CASSSGTGNTGELFF. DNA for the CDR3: TGTGCCAGCAGCTCCGGGACAGGGAACACCGGGGAGCTGTTTTTT.

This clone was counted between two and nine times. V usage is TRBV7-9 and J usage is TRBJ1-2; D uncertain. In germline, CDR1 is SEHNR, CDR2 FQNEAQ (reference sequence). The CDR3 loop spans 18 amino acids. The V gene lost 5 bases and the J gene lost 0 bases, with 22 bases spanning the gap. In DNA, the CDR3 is TGTGCCAGCAGCCCCTTCACCAGCGAGCGGAACCCTAACTATGGCTACACCTTC. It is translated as CASSPFTSERNPNYGYTF.

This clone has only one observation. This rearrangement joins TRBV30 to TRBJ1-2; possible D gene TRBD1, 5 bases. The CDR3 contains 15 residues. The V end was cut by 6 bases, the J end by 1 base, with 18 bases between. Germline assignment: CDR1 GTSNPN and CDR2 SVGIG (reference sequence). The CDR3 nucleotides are TGTGCCTGCACGAATCGGGACGGAAGTAACTATGGCTACACCTTC. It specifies CACTNRDGSNYGYTF.

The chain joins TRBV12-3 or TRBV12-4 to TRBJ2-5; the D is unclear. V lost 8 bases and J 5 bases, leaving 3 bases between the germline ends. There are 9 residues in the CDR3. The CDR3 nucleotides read TGTGCCAGCGGGGAGACCCAGTACTTC. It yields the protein CASGETQYF.

CDR3 loop: CASSKSRGLAGGNEQFF. The CDR3 bases are TGTGCCAGCAGCAAATCCCGCGGACTAGCGGGAGGCAATGAGCAGTTCTTC. This sequence joins TRBV21-1 and TRBJ2-1; the table's TRBD2 call for D was not verified on the DNA. TRBV21-1 represents a pseudogene. CDR3 length equals 17 residues.

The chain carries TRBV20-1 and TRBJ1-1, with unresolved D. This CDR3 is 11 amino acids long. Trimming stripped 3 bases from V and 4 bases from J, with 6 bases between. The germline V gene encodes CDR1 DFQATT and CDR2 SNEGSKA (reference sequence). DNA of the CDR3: TGCAGTGCTAGGCGGCTCACTGAAGCTTTCTTT. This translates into CSARRLTEAFF.